These 24 T cell receptor beta chains share one sample of origin, sequenced in a study of blood T cell repertoires in COVID-19. Some clones are missing from TCRdb's copy, which holds only in-frame ones; the method was immunoSEQ multiplex PCR. Seen here are about 210,000 clones, approximately 85% observed once, and the top ten hold around 4.9%. The sequenced sample was peripheral blood. These receptor sequences come from a woman older than 75 with acute or convalescent COVID-19.

This rearrangement joins TRBV19 to TRBJ2-7; perhaps TRBD1 as D (6 bases). CDR1 LNHDA and CDR2 SQIVND come from the germline V gene (reference sequence). This CDR3 has 11 residues. Trimming took off 8 bases at V and 4 bases at J, with 9 bases between the two ends. The CDR3 sequence: CASSQGYEQYF. In nucleotides, the CDR3 is TGTGCCAGTTCTCAGGGGTACGAGCAGTACTTC.

J is TRBJ2-2 and V is TRBV28; the match to TRBD1 covers 8 bases. Trimming took 5 bases from V and 3 from J; bases not matched to a gene: 5. This CDR3 comprises 15 residues. Germline V lookup: CDR1 MDHEN, CDR2 SYDVKM. The CDR3 DNA sequence: TGTGCCAGCAGTGCGGGACAGGCGCACACCGGGGAGCTGTTTTTT. Its protein is CASSAGQAHTGELFF.

This clone was counted a single time. The chain has TRBV5-4 and TRBJ2-4; D may be TRBD1 (5 bases). Trimming removed 4 bases from V and 7 bases from J, with 15 bases in between. The CDR3 length is 14 residues. CDR1 SGHNT and CDR2 YYREEE come from the germline V gene (reference sequence). The CDR3 bases are TGTGCCAGCAGCCGTGACAGTACGACCAACATTCAGTACTTC. It codes for CASSRDSTTNIQYF.

The CDR3 region is CASSGGKTGAVGEQYF. Written as DNA, the CDR3 is TGTGCCAGCAGTGGGGGAAAGACAGGGGCTGTGGGAGAGCAGTACTTC. The chain couples TRBV6-1 to TRBJ2-7; TRBD1 matches 8 bases. The CDR3 loop spans 16 amino acids. Germline CDR1 is MNHNS and CDR2 is SASEGT. J gave up 7 bases and V 4 bases, and 15 bases lay outside the gene matches.

The chain combines TRBV6-5 with TRBJ1-1; a possible D gene is TRBD1 (5 bases). The CDR3 has 11 residues. Trimming removed 8 bases at V and 8 bases at J, with 12 bases between. Per the germline V gene, CDR1 is MNHEY and CDR2 is SVGAGI. CDR3 nucleotide sequence: TGTGCCAGCGGGATGGGGGGAGAAGCTTTCTTT. Amino acid sequence: CASGMGGEAFF.

V usage is TRBV2 and J usage is TRBJ1-5, with TRBD1 matching 10 bases. The germline CDR1 and CDR2 sequences are SNHLY and FYNNEI. The CDR3 has 16 residues. The junction had 6 bases not matched to a gene; V was cut back by 5 bases and J by 2 bases. The CDR3 reads CASSRDRGQGNQPQHF. The CDR3 bases are TGTGCCAGCAGTAGAGACAGGGGGCAAGGCAATCAGCCCCAGCATTTT.

The chain has TRBV5-5 and TRBJ2-5, with a weak D call TRBD1 (6 bases). The CDR3 has 14 amino acids. V lost 4 bases and J 5 bases, leaving 15 bases between the germline ends. Germline CDR1 is SGHKS and CDR2 is YYEKEE (reference sequence). DNA of the CDR3: TGTGCCAGCAGCCAGGGGACCTTCAGGGAGACCCAGTACTTC. As protein: CASSQGTFRETQYF.

The J gene is TRBJ1-6, the V gene TRBV11-2; no clear D. V gave up 0 bases and J gave up 2 bases, with 14 bases separating them. This CDR3 has 18 amino acids. CDR1 is SGHAT and CDR2 is FQNNGV in the germline V gene. The CDR3 region is CASSLDRGRSPYNSPLHF. CDR3 sequence (DNA): TGTGCCAGCAGCTTAGATCGAGGCCGGAGCCCCTATAATTCACCCCTCCACTTT.

This chain links TRBV6-6 with TRBJ1-2; TRBD1 matches 7 bases. V trimming: 4 bases; J trimming: 6 bases; junction bases outside the gene matches: 5. Germline CDR1 and CDR2: MNHNY and SVGAGI (reference sequence). This CDR3 has 13 residues. CDR3 nucleotides: TGTGCCAGCAGTTCTACAGGGGCGGATGGCTACACCTTC. Its translation: CASSSTGADGYTF.

J is TRBJ2-1 and V is TRBV7-2; TRBD1 aligns across 9 bases. This CDR3 has 16 residues. V lost 5 bases, J lost 7 bases, and 12 bases stayed unmatched. CDR1 SGHTA and CDR2 FQGNSA come from the germline V gene. The CDR3: CASSPRIGQGWNEQFF. The CDR3 region has the DNA TGTGCCAGCAGCCCTAGGATCGGACAGGGGTGGAATGAGCAGTTCTTC.

The J gene is TRBJ1-4, the V gene TRBV7-2, with D tentatively TRBD1 (5 bases). The CDR3 length is 16 residues. CDR1 and CDR2 from the germline V gene are SGHTA and FQGNSA. Trimming took off 1 base at V and 5 bases at J, with 14 bases between the two ends. The DNA for the CDR3 is TGTGCCAGCAGCTTAGAAGGGGCAGGGAGGAATGAAAAACTGTTTTTT. This encodes CASSLEGAGRNEKLFF. Filled out from reference TRBV7-2 and TRBJ1-4, the complete variable domain reads GAGVSQSPSNKVTEKGKDVELRCDPISGHTALYWYRQSLGQGLEFLIYFQGNSAPDKSGLPSDRFSAERTGGSVSTLTIQRTQQEDSAVYLCASSLEGAGRNEKLFFGSGTQLSVL.

The chain employs TRBV28 and TRBJ1-5; 9 nucleotides line up with TRBD1. Germline CDR1 MDHEN, CDR2 SYDVKM. The J segment lost 5 bases and the V segment lost 5 bases, leaving 10 bases of the junction unmatched. The CDR3 has 16 residues. The CDR3 sequence: CASSPPPGQGYQPQHF. The CDR3 nucleotides read TGTGCCAGCAGTCCCCCGCCGGGACAGGGTTATCAGCCCCAGCATTTT.

This clone was observed once. This chain joins TRBV20-1 and TRBJ1-3, with a possible D match to TRBD1 (6 bases). The germline V gene has CDR1 DFQATT and CDR2 SNEGSKA (reference sequence). This CDR3 comprises 16 residues. With 3 bases removed from V and 0 bases from J, the gap between germline ends came to 15 bases. The CDR3 DNA follows: TGCAGTGCTAGTGGTCTGGGGGCGGCCTCTGGAAACACCATATATTTT. Residues: CSASGLGAASGNTIYF.

This sequence joins TRBV5-1 and TRBJ1-1, with TRBD1 matching 8 bases. Germline V gene lookup returns CDR1 SGHRS and CDR2 YFSETQ. J gave up 5 bases and V 4 bases, and 7 bases lay outside the gene matches. The CDR3 is 14 residues long. The CDR3 sequence: CASSTQGARTEAFF. DNA for the CDR3: TGCGCCAGCAGCACTCAGGGGGCCCGAACTGAAGCTTTCTTT.

CDR3 coding DNA: TGTGCCAGCAGCCTTAGTTCCTCCGCCTCCTACGAGCAGTACTTC. Its protein is CASSLSSSASYEQYF. The chain has TRBV7-2 and TRBJ2-7; D call uncertain. The CDR3 covers 15 residues. Trimming removed 5 bases at V and 0 bases at J, with 14 bases between. From germline, CDR1 is SGHTA and CDR2 FQGNSA. Full variable domain (missing parts from reference TRBV7-2 and TRBJ2-7): GAGVSQSPSNKVTEKGKDVELRCDPISGHTALYWYRQSLGQGLEFLIYFQGNSAPDKSGLPSDRFSAERTGGSVSTLTIQRTQQEDSAVYLCASSLSSSASYEQYFGPGTRLTVT.

The CDR3 here is CASSPVLGFQADTQYF. CDR3 nucleotide sequence: TGTGCCAGCAGCCCCGTATTGGGTTTTCAGGCAGATACGCAGTATTTT. The rearrangement links TRBV11-2 to TRBJ2-3; D is undetermined. Germline V gene lookup returns CDR1 SGHAT and CDR2 FQNNGV. V lost 5 bases, J lost 4 bases, and 19 bases lay in between. The CDR3 is 16 amino acids. Full variable domain (missing parts from reference TRBV11-2 and TRBJ2-3): EAGVAQSPRYKIIEKRQSVAFWCNPISGHATLYWYQQILGQGPKLLIQFQNNGVVDDSQLPKDRFSAERLKGVDSTLKIQPAKLEDSAVYLCASSPVLGFQADTQYFGPGTRLTVL.

The chain recombines TRBV27 with TRBJ2-7; 8 positions match TRBD2. CDR1 and CDR2 from the germline V gene are MNHEY and SMNVEV (reference sequence). V trimming: 4 bases; J trimming: 6 bases; junction bases outside the gene matches: 11. The CDR3 has 15 amino acids. The CDR3 coding sequence is TGTGCCAGCAGTTCGCCGGGACTAGTCTTTCCCGAGCAGTACTTC. As protein: CASSSPGLVFPEQYF.

The J gene is TRBJ1-1, the V gene TRBV15, with D hard to call. This CDR3 has 15 amino acids. Germline loops: CDR1 LNHNV, CDR2 YYDKDF (reference sequence). The V end lost 6 bases, the J end lost 1 base, and 15 bases lay between the germline ends. The CDR3 is CATSEIDTPNTEAFF. The CDR3 coding sequence is TGTGCCACCAGTGAGATCGACACGCCGAACACTGAAGCTTTCTTT. The whole variable domain, remainder taken from reference TRBV15 and TRBJ1-1, is DAMVIQNPRYQVTQFGKPVTLSCSQTLNHNVMYWYQQKSSQAPKLLFHYYDKDFNNEADTPDNFQSRRPNTSFCFLDIRSPGLGDTAMYLCATSEIDTPNTEAFFGQGTRLTVV.

This chain links TRBV7-2 with TRBJ1-2; 7 bases match TRBD1. With 6 bases clipped from V and 5 bases from J, the junction kept 9 bases outside the gene matches. Germline V gene sequence: CDR1 SGHTA, CDR2 FQGNSA. The CDR3 has 14 residues. The CDR3 protein is CASSYQGVWYGYTF. In DNA, the CDR3 is TGTGCCAGCAGTTATCAGGGGGTATGGTATGGCTACACCTTC. Together with reference TRBV7-2 and TRBJ1-2, the CDR3 gives the full variable domain: GAGVSQSPSNKVTEKGKDVELRCDPISGHTALYWYRQSLGQGLEFLIYFQGNSAPDKSGLPSDRFSAERTGGSVSTLTIQRTQQEDSAVYLCASSYQGVWYGYTFGSGTRLTVV.

The V gene is TRBV6-5, the J gene TRBJ2-5; TRBD1 matches at 9 bases. The germline CDR1 and CDR2 sequences are MNHEY and SVGAGI. This CDR3 is built from 15 residues. Losses at the gene ends were 6 bases for V and 4 bases for J; bases not matched to a gene: 9. In nucleotides, the CDR3 is TGTGCCAGCAGCGCGACAGGGGGATTACTAGAGACCCAGTACTTC. Its protein product is CASSATGGLLETQYF.

This chain links TRBV6-5 with TRBJ1-2; tentative D call: TRBD1 (6 bases). Germline V CDR1 and CDR2: MNHEY, SVGAGI. The CDR3 runs to 14 residues. V lost 8 bases and J 4 bases, leaving 17 bases between the germline ends. CDR3 nucleotides: TGTGCCAGCTGCCCGGACAGCCAGATCTATGGCTACACCTTC. Protein sequence: CASCPDSQIYGYTF.

This clone was detected only a few times. The V call is TRBV9, the J call TRBJ1-6; 10 bases map to TRBD1. Losses at the gene ends were 0 bases for V and 7 bases for J; bases not matched to a gene: 4. In germline, CDR1 is SGDLS, CDR2 YYNGEE. The CDR3 extends over 16 amino acids. CDR3 sequence reads: CASSVGVGQGNSPLHF. The CDR3 bases are TGTGCCAGCAGCGTAGGTGTGGGACAGGGGAATTCACCCCTCCACTTT.

This chain connects TRBV5-8 to TRBJ1-5, with D maybe TRBD1 (5 bases). The CDR3 extends over 16 amino acids. V lost 1 base to trimming and J lost 1 base, with 12 bases between them. Germline loops: CDR1 SGHTS, CDR2 YDEGEE. The CDR3 reads CASSLWRGPSNQPQHF. The CDR3 DNA sequence: TGTGCCAGCAGCTTGTGGAGGGGCCCGAGCAATCAGCCCCAGCATTTT.

This clone was detected once. The chain joins TRBV7-3 to TRBJ1-1; 8 bases are a match to TRBD1. CDR3 length equals 15 residues. Germline V gene lookup returns CDR1 SGHTA and CDR2 FQGTGA. V lost 1 base and J lost 1; bases outside the gene matches: 2. CDR3 bases: TGTGCCAGCAGCTTAAGTGGACAGGGGAACACTGAAGCTTTCTTT. Amino acids: CASSLSGQGNTEAFF.